These T cell receptor beta chains were read from a single sample in a study of blood T cell repertoires in COVID-19. Assay: immunoSEQ multiplex PCR; the TCRdb copy retains only in-frame clones and omits some. The sample gives some 70,000 clones, approximately 80% of which show up once; about 16% is in the top ten. The sequencing sample was made of peripheral blood. These receptors came from a man between 60 and 70 years old with COVID-19, enrolled during active disease. CDR3s leave out the opening cysteine and the closing phenylalanine or tryptophan. Size is stated for part of the rows, as once, few or many counts, or as a class when the clone is expanded.

>TRBV24-1|NA
ATSDSGQGAYEQY
>TRBV25-1|NA
ASATEEETQY
>TRBV2|few
ASSENRGDGVWQF
>TRBV5-1|NA
ASKEGSQDYGYT
>TRBV18|once
ASSPTRPGTQY
>TRBV2|NA
ASSGVSYEQY
>TRBV28|NA
ASEARGISQY
>TRBV30|NA
AWSVLGGEQY
>TRBV19|NA
ASSAQGSEAF
>TRBV2|NA
ASRTGITEKLF
>TRBV18|once
ASSPGLAGGGGETQY
>TRBV2|NA
ASKASGGYEQF
>TRBV27|NA
ASSFLWESEKLF
>TRBV24-1|NA
ATSDYRDEQY
>TRBV5-4|NA
ASSLAGSTDTQY
>TRBV6-5|NA
ASGAGGVETQY
>TRBV11-3|NA
ASSPYVGGAFSYEQY
>TRBV21-1|NA
ASSKDMDRVYQPQH
>TRBV27|NA
ASSKRTSGAYNEQF
>TRBV6-2/TRBV6-3|NA
ASSRTSGRSYEQY
>TRBV6-5|NA
ASSYQRGMYEQY
>TRBV29-1|NA
SVNSGGAEQY
>TRBV2|few
ASPPGGLAPYEQY
>TRBV29-1|NA
SVEGQGPDTQY
>TRBV28|NA
ASTHPLGSGLGNQPQH
>TRBV7-9|NA
ASSPPSRYNSPLH
>TRBV4-1|NA
ASSQERGEQPQH
>TRBV5-1|NA
ASSLTGSEAF
>TRBV5-1|NA
ASRGSTGLDTEAF
>TRBV7-9|NA
ASSTTGGHTGELF
>TRBV6-5|NA
ASRGLAEETQY
>TRBV24-1|NA
ATSLRGSGGYT
>TRBV11-2|NA
ASSPSTDTQY
>TRBV15|NA
ATTLGGGSSYNEQF
>TRBV21-1|few
ASSDGAGRETYNEQF
>TRBV7-6|once
ASSLFARNQETQY
>TRBV5-1|NA
ASSKSGGADNEQF
>TRBV19|NA
ASTSSGLYNEQF
>TRBV4-1|NA
ASSQDRGNNSPLH
>TRBV29-1|NA
SVVRGRAIYDEQF
>TRBV5-1|once
ASSPSPAGDYEQY
>TRBV2|NA
ASTPGSSGANVLT
>TRBV10-3|few
AIKGTGDTEAF
>TRBV5-1|NA
ASSLVGQGRQEQF
>TRBV9|NA
ASSVEAAGTEAF
>TRBV11-1|NA
ASSLLSGQSSYEQY
>TRBV23-1|NA
ASSKTREKLF
>TRBV6-5|NA
ASSLPGNSPLH
>TRBV13|NA
ASTWGGKNTEAF